These 14 T cell receptor beta chains came from one sample sequenced in a study of T-cell memory formation after mild COVID-19. TCRdb called the 5' RACE reads again in MiXCR, with one record for every CDR3 protein. The sample yields more than 450,000 distinct CDR3 sequences, roughly 17% seen once. The sample taken for sequencing was PBMCs or a T cell subset sorted from them (not recorded which). Receptors originate from an adult woman who had mild COVID-19 (a few samples of this study predate the infection). Cell type and time point are not known.

This clonotype was observed a few times. This rearrangement joins TRBV5-1 to TRBJ2-7; 8 nucleotides line up with TRBD1. The trim removed 4 bases at V and 5 bases at J, leaving 8 bases unmatched. In germline, CDR1 is SGHRS, CDR2 YFSETQ. The CDR3 extends over 14 amino acids. This chain's CDR3 is CASSDSRGHHEQYF. CDR3 sequence (DNA): TGCGCCAGCAGCGATTCCAGGGGGCACCACGAGCAGTACTTC.

The rearrangement uses TRBV4-1 and TRBJ2-5; 7 bases agree with TRBD2. CDR1 is MGHRA and CDR2 is YSYEKL in the germline V gene. The J segment lost 1 base and the V segment lost 0 bases, leaving 8 bases of the junction unmatched. The CDR3 loop spans 17 amino acids. CDR3 in DNA: TGCGCCAGCAGCCAAGAAGCGGTAGCGGGCCCCCAAGAGACCCAGTACTTC. It translates to CASSQEAVAGPQETQYF.

This clonotype was counted between two and nine times. Here the CDR3 DNA reads TGTGCCAGCAGTCCCAGCGGGAGGGGGGGCTGGGGCAATGAGCAGTTCTTC. It translates to CASSPSGRGGWGNEQFF. The V gene is TRBV12-3 or TRBV12-4, the J gene TRBJ2-1; TRBD2 aligns across 10 bases. Trimming at V came to 5 bases and at J to 6 bases, leaving 13 bases not matched to a gene. The CDR3 runs to 17 residues.

This clonotype has just a few counts. The chain carries TRBV12-3 or TRBV12-4 and TRBJ1-1; D ambiguous. The CDR3 consists of 17 residues. The germline V and J ends were trimmed by 6 bases and 2 bases, with 22 bases remaining between them. DNA for the CDR3: TGTGCCAGCAGCTTTTCCACACGATCGGACGACAACACTGAAGCTTTCTTT. Its protein product is CASSFSTRSDDNTEAFF.

This clonotype appeared many times. This rearrangement joins TRBV4-3 to TRBJ2-4; no clear D. This CDR3 comprises 14 residues. CDR1 and CDR2 from the germline V gene are LGHNA and YSLEER. V shed 0 bases and J shed 7 bases, with 10 bases lying between them. The CDR3 here is CASSQDPGINIQYF. In DNA form, the CDR3 reads TGCGCCAGCAGCCAAGATCCAGGCATCAACATTCAGTACTTC.

The CDR3 protein is CASSGGNRGFLEAQYF. The CDR3 coding sequence is TGTGCCAGCAGTGGGGGGAACAGGGGTTTTCTGGAGGCCCAGTACTTC. This rearrangement joins TRBV12-3 or TRBV12-4 to TRBJ2-5, with a possible D match to TRBD1 (7 bases). The CDR3 sequence is 16 residues long. Trimming shortened V by 5 bases and J by 9 bases, and 25 bases separated the two germline ends.

Ten or more counts support this clonotype. The rearrangement uses TRBV5-1 and TRBJ2-7, with TRBD2 as a possible D gene (6 bases). V was cut by 3 bases and J by 2 bases, with 12 bases left in between. Germline lookup yields CDR1 SGHRS and CDR2 YFSETQ. The CDR3 extends over 14 amino acids. The CDR3 protein is CASSSEGGAYEQYF. As DNA, the CDR3 is TGCGCCAGCAGCTCCGAAGGCGGGGCCTACGAGCAGTACTTC.

The sample holds a few counts of this clonotype. This chain links TRBV5-1 with TRBJ2-5; 12 bases are shared with TRBD2. The CDR3 has 16 amino acids. In germline, CDR1 is SGHRS, CDR2 YFSETQ. V was pared by 4 bases and J by 5 bases, with 9 bases of the junction left unmatched. Here the CDR3 DNA reads TGCGCCAGCAGCGGCGGGACTAGCGGGTCCCGGGAGACCCAGTACTTC. Translated, it gives CASSGGTSGSRETQYF.

The V gene is TRBV11-2, the J gene TRBJ1-5, with D hard to call. This CDR3 region has 15 residues. Germline V lookup: CDR1 SGHAT, CDR2 FQNNGV. Trimming removed 3 bases at V and 3 bases at J, with 12 bases between. The CDR3 protein is CASSLDPGPNQPQHF. The CDR3 DNA sequence: TGTGCCAGCAGCTTGGACCCCGGCCCCAATCAGCCCCAGCATTTT.

The chain couples TRBV29-1 to TRBJ2-7; D is tentatively TRBD1 or TRBD2 (7 bases each). V lost 0 bases and J lost 6, with 18 bases in between. CDR3 length: 15 residues. Germline values: CDR1 SQVTM, CDR2 ANQGSEA. CDR3 protein: CSVEEGRGRGVEQYF. The CDR3 DNA follows: TGCAGCGTTGAAGAAGGGAGGGGGCGAGGGGTCGAGCAGTACTTC.

A few counts support this clonotype. The rearrangement joins TRBV7-8 to TRBJ2-6, with D perhaps TRBD2 (6 bases). Deletions cut 0 bases from V and 4 bases from J, with 16 bases between. The CDR3 runs 18 residues. CDR1 is SGHVS and CDR2 is FQNEAQ in the germline V gene. The CDR3 is CASSLAYIRGSGANVLTF. For the CDR3, the DNA is TGTGCCAGCAGCTTAGCTTACATCCGGGGGTCCGGGGCCAACGTCCTGACTTTC.

This chain joins TRBV6-1 and TRBJ1-1; no clear D gene. CDR3 length: 15 residues. Germline V gives CDR1 MNHNS, CDR2 SASEGT. The V end was cut by 1 base, the J end by 4 bases, with 13 bases between. The CDR3 region is CASSEGEGFGTEAFF. CDR3 DNA sequence: TGTGCCAGCAGTGAAGGAGAAGGTTTTGGCACTGAAGCTTTCTTT.

The CDR3, as DNA: TGTGCCAGCAGTTCTCCGACAGGACGCTATGGCTACACCTTC. Translating it yields CASSSPTGRYGYTF. The chain links TRBV12-3 or TRBV12-4 to TRBJ1-2, with a tentative D call TRBD1 (6 bases). The CDR3 length is 14 residues. The V gene lost 4 bases and the J gene lost 4 bases, with 13 bases spanning the gap.

This clonotype was picked up a small number of times. The V and J genes are TRBV1 and TRBJ2-1. TRBV1 is described as a pseudogene. The CDR3 has 9 amino acids. The CDR3 region is CTSSQDRFF. In DNA form, the CDR3 reads TGCACCAGCAGCCAAGATAGGTTCTTC.